One sample yielded the 15 T cell receptor beta chains listed below, sequenced in a study of T cell repertoires in cytomegalovirus infection. Via MiXCR, TCRdb re-called the reads, giving one row per CDR3 protein. Among around 300,000 distinct CDR3 sequences listed, more than 8% were seen once. Material for sequencing was PBMCs. The receptors were gathered from a human donor in good health (CMV status not recorded). Some clones in this sample may be carry-over from other donors' samples.

In this sample, this clonotype turned up many times. The V gene is TRBV6-1, the J gene TRBJ2-7, with 9 bases fitting TRBD1. The CDR3 consists of 14 residues. Per the germline V gene, CDR1 is MNHNS and CDR2 is SASEGT. The ends lost 6 bases at V and 5 bases at J; junction bases unmatched: 8. DNA for the CDR3: TGTGCCAGCAGCCCTGGGACAGGGAGGGACGAGCAGTACTTC. Its translation: CASSPGTGRDEQYF.

Many counts were recorded for this clonotype. This sequence joins TRBV7-2 and TRBJ1-4, with a weak D call TRBD1 (6 bases). The germline V gene has CDR1 SGHTA and CDR2 FQGNSA. The CDR3 runs 14 residues. Between the trimmed V and J ends, which lost 2 bases and 7 bases, there was a span of 11 bases. The CDR3 protein is CASSLRAGAEKLFF. The CDR3 nucleotides read TGTGCCAGCAGCTTACGGGCAGGGGCTGAAAAACTGTTTTTT.

This clonotype showed up many times. The V gene is TRBV7-2, the J gene TRBJ2-1; D possibly corresponds to TRBD1 (6 bases). The germline V gene has CDR1 SGHTA and CDR2 FQGNSA. Trimming shortened V by 5 bases and J by 7 bases, and 15 bases separated the two germline ends. The CDR3 has 14 residues. The CDR3 nucleotides are TGTGCCAGCAGCCCACAATTGACAGGAAATGAGCAGTTCTTC. This gives the protein CASSPQLTGNEQFF.

This sequence joins TRBV20-1 and TRBJ1-6; D call uncertain. With 5 bases removed from V and 7 bases from J, the gap between germline ends came to 18 bases. Germline CDR1 DFQATT, CDR2 SNEGSKA (reference sequence). CDR3 length equals 15 residues. As DNA, the CDR3 is TGCAGTGCTTACTACCCCGGATCCTCCAATTCACCCCTCCACTTT. Protein sequence: CSAYYPGSSNSPLHF.

This clonotype was recorded a few times. The chain has TRBV25-1 and TRBJ2-5; 10 positions agree with TRBD2. The trim removed 0 bases at V and 1 base at J, leaving 5 bases unmatched. Looked up from germline, CDR1 is MGHDK and CDR2 is SYGVNS. The CDR3 length is 17 residues. The CDR3 loop reads CASSEYPSGGFQETQYF. CDR3 DNA sequence: TGTGCCAGCAGTGAATATCCTAGCGGGGGATTCCAAGAGACCCAGTACTTC. The whole variable domain, remainder taken from reference TRBV25-1 and TRBJ2-5, is EADIYQTPRYLVIGTGKKITLECSQTMGHDKMYWYQQDPGMELHLIHYSYGVNSTEKGDLSSESTVSRIRTEHFPLTLESARPSHTSQYLCASSEYPSGGFQETQYFGPGTRLLVL.

V is TRBV7-9 and J is TRBJ2-1, with TRBD2 matching 15 bases. This CDR3 contains 18 residues. The V and J ends lost 5 bases and 0 bases, in that order; junction bases with no gene match: 5. Germline V lookup: CDR1 SEHNR, CDR2 FQNEAQ (reference sequence). CDR3 sequence (DNA): TGTGCCAGCAGCCGACCGGGACTAGCGGGAGGCTCCTACAATGAGCAGTTCTTC. Translated, it gives CASSRPGLAGGSYNEQFF.

This clonotype was detected only a few times. The chain links TRBV27 to TRBJ2-1, with 10 bases lining up with TRBD2. The CDR3 length is 18 residues. V lost 2 bases, J lost 0 bases, and 7 bases stayed unmatched. CDR1 MNHEY and CDR2 SMNVEV come from the germline V gene (reference sequence). The CDR3: CASSLLAGALSSYNEQFF. In nucleotides, the CDR3 is TGTGCCAGCAGTTTACTAGCGGGGGCCTTGAGCTCCTACAATGAGCAGTTCTTC.

The chain is built from TRBV7-8 and TRBJ2-7; D is perhaps TRBD2 (5 bases). This CDR3 has 12 amino acids. The V gene lost 1 base and the J gene lost 8 bases, with 9 bases spanning the gap. The germline V gene encodes CDR1 SGHVS and CDR2 FQNEAQ. CDR3 amino acids: CASSLGGYQQYF. As DNA, the CDR3 is TGTGCCAGCAGCTTAGGCGGGTACCAGCAGTACTTC.

The chain carries TRBV20-1 and TRBJ2-7, with D maybe TRBD1 (6 bases). V was clipped by 3 bases and J by 3 bases, with 15 bases between them. Germline assignment: CDR1 DFQATT and CDR2 SNEGSKA (reference sequence). The CDR3 is made up of 14 amino acids. CDR3 sequence: CSASDRTASYEQYF. The CDR3 region has the DNA TGCAGTGCTAGCGACCGGACAGCCAGCTACGAGCAGTACTTC.

This clonotype appeared many times. The chain carries TRBV6-1 and TRBJ2-1; D assignment may be TRBD1 or TRBD2 (6 bases each). Germline V lookup: CDR1 MNHNS, CDR2 SASEGT. Trimming stripped 1 base from V and 14 bases from J, with 15 bases between. The CDR3 totals 13 residues. CDR3 residues: CASSEGPGGGKFF. Here the CDR3 DNA reads TGTGCCAGCAGTGAAGGTCCCGGGGGCGGGAAGTTCTTC.

This clonotype occurred many times. The rearrangement uses TRBV7-3 and TRBJ2-1; 8 bases are shared with TRBD1. The CDR3 loop spans 14 amino acids. The junction had 3 bases not matched to a gene; V was cut back by 8 bases and J by 0 bases. In germline, CDR1 is SGHTA, CDR2 FQGTGA. In nucleotides, the CDR3 is TGTGCCAGCGGAACAGGGGGCTCCTACAATGAGCAGTTCTTC. Translated, it gives CASGTGGSYNEQFF. The complete variable domain, with remaining parts taken from reference TRBV7-3 and TRBJ2-1, reads GAGVSQTPSNKVTEKGKYVELRCDPISGHTALYWYRQSLGQGPEFLIYFQGTGAADDSGLPNDRFFAVRPEGSVSTLKIQRTERGDSAVYLCASGTGGSYNEQFFGPGTRLTVL.

The table lists this clonotype with a few counts. The V call is TRBV7-9, the J call TRBJ1-2; D gene ambiguous. CDR1 and CDR2 (germline): SEHNR, FQNEAQ (reference sequence). The V gene lost 1 base and the J gene lost 8 bases, with 11 bases spanning the gap. The CDR3 totals 13 residues. The CDR3, as DNA: TGTGCCAGCAGCTTAGAGGGCAGCACGGGCTACACCTTC. Its translation: CASSLEGSTGYTF.

The V gene is TRBV6-2 or TRBV6-3, the J gene TRBJ2-7; 8 nucleotides line up with TRBD2. This CDR3 is 14 amino acids long. Unmatched junction bases numbered 10, after V lost 6 bases and J lost 6 bases. The germline V gene has CDR1 MNHEY and CDR2 SVGEGT. The CDR3 sequence: CASRPGTRTLEQYF. The DNA for the CDR3 is TGTGCCAGCAGACCCGGGACTAGGACGCTCGAGCAGTACTTC.

This clonotype came up many times. V usage is TRBV7-8 and J usage is TRBJ2-7, with 8 bases matching TRBD1. CDR3 length: 14 amino acids. V trimming: 4 bases; J trimming: 5 bases; junction bases outside the gene matches: 7. CDR1 and CDR2 (germline): SGHVS, FQNEAQ. In DNA form, the CDR3 reads TGTGCCAGCAGCTCGACAGGGGAAGGGGACGAGCAGTACTTC. As protein: CASSSTGEGDEQYF.

This clonotype was detected ten times or more. The chain combines TRBV7-2 with TRBJ2-3; 10 bases match TRBD2. CDR1 is SGHTA and CDR2 is FQGNSA in the germline V gene. V lost 6 bases and J lost 2; bases outside the gene matches: 14. The CDR3 is 18 residues long. The CDR3 nucleotides read TGTGCCAGCAGTTTTCAGGGAGGAGCGGGAGGGTACACAGATACGCAGTATTTT. As protein: CASSFQGGAGGYTDTQYF.